Included here is one TCR beta chain sequence, with context. Both 60 Vbeta primers and 13 Jbeta primers went into the PCR. The method was immunoSEQ multiplex PCR; TCRdb's version includes in-frame clones alone and lacks a portion of them. The sample holds around 150,000 clones; 75% are singletons and the top ten take around 8.3%. The data were obtained in a study of cytomegalovirus exposure and HLA in healthy donors. Germline lookup yields CDR1 GTSNPN and CDR2 SVGIG (reference sequence). The CDR3 is 11 amino acids. Trimming cost V 0 bases and J 9 bases, with 8 bases left between them. The chain employs TRBV30 and TRBJ1-1; D is unclear. The TCR was taken from a woman in her thirties or forties in good health and CMV-seropositive. Material: PBMCs. The chain's CDR3 is CAWSVQIKAFF. As DNA, the CDR3 is TGTGCCTGGAGTGTTCAGATAAAAGCTTTCTTT.